One T cell receptor beta chain is described in this entry. It lacks a known antigen. Per-base qualities were not stored, and no clone one base away is much larger. cDNA was synthesized by template-switch 5'RACE using a primer with a 10-nucleotide random unique molecular identifier that tagged each TCR transcript. Every sequencing run covered 15-18 subjects and yielded more than 170 million TCR-beta sequences. The RNeasy kit was used to extract total RNA. The KAPA Real-time Library Amplification kit was used to amplify TCR-beta VDJ regions with primers for the TCR constant region and the 5'RACE anchor. Sample indexes and Illumina adaptors were added in a first PCR, and a second PCR then increased library yield. After Ampure bead purification, the roughly 650 bp TCR product was size-selected on a 2% E-gel SizeSelection system. Before pooling, library quality was checked on a Bioanalyzer, concentration was measured with Qubit, and libraries were quantified with the Kapa Library Quantification kit. Libraries were sequenced paired-end 2 x 150 bp on an Illumina HiSeq 2500. To increase sequence diversity, about 24-32% phiX was spiked into each library pool. The source study handled its data this way. Quality-filtered reads were processed with the UMI-based MiGEC pipeline, which removed over 75% of raw TCR sequences during error correction. IMGT germline references were used for aligning VDJ genes, and each clonotype was defined as a unique CDR3 amino acid sequence together with its V-J genes. Clonal expansion, Shannon diversity and CDR3 relatedness (CalcPairwiseDistances, ClusterSamples) were evaluated with VDJtools, and phylogenetic trees were built with CLCbio workbench. Clones with at least 8 unique UMIs were defined as expanded, with this threshold being based on coefficient-of-variation modelling across technical triplicates. The raw public reads went through TCRdb reprocessing: fastp at Q25, MiXCR clone calling, in-frame beta chains kept. Rows matching on CDR3 protein sequence are summarized as one entry with the most common DNA and genes. TCRdb, not the authors, supplied the V and J calls. For this sample the table gives 110,000 or so distinct CDR3 sequences, of which roughly 3.2% were detected only once. In total, the top ten clones hold 1% to 1.5% of the sample.

The sample belongs to a study of neurological immune-mediated disorders (dated by TCRdb to about 2019). Regarding the complete study: Among the approximately 34 multiple sclerosis patients, relapsing-remitting MS accounted for about 31 and secondary progressive MS accounted for 3. Longitudinal samples, technical triplicates and paired sorted CD4+ and CD8+ T-cell subsets, alongside PBMC samples, were included among the approximately 110 TCR-beta libraries. Using UMI-based sequencing, the study compared peripheral blood TCR-beta repertoires from patients with HTLV-I-associated myelopathy (HAM/TSP), patients with multiple sclerosis, and healthy controls. Of the approximately 70 subjects in the cohort, approximately 15 were HAM/TSP patients, some 34 were multiple sclerosis patients, and about 20 were healthy controls.

The V and J ends are trimmed by 6 bases and 4 bases, leaving 12 bases between them. The CDR3 goes from the cysteine to the phenylalanine over 13 residues. The sequence is cut down to CDR3 DNA, 39 bases in frame from base 1. As encoded in the germline V gene, CDR1 is SGHVS while CDR2 is FNYEAQ. General study outcomes and caveats: No identical CDR3 amino acid sequences were found to be shared among expanded clones across subjects, suggesting that TCR-beta repertoires were private in all groups. Repertoires from 18 of 34 MS patients were grouped by phylogenetic analysis into a cluster of related CDR3 sequences, suggesting a possible repertoire-level signature. The MS cluster was not associated with any clinical or MRI features, and the authors stated that larger cohorts are needed. TCR clonal expansion was highest in HAM/TSP patients and lowest in MS patients, with MS patients falling below even healthy controls.

Unsorted PBMC libraries were generated from 2 million PBMCs stored in RNAlater at -80 °C until RNA extraction. The multiple sclerosis patients were enrolled in a US clinical protocol that evaluated disease progression with magnetic resonance imaging. Peripheral blood underwent Ficoll-Hypaque density gradient centrifugation to isolate PBMCs, which were then cryopreserved in liquid nitrogen. This sequence uses TRBV7-6 and TRBJ1-1; 5 matching bases give a weak D call of TRBD1. Sequences were obtained from PBMCs. The sequence derives from a woman aged 25 to 45 with multiple sclerosis. The CDR3 corresponds to CASRGEGITEAFF. The sequenced DNA: TGTGCCAGCAGGGGGGAAGGGATCACTGAAGCTTTCTTT.